This T cell receptor (beta chain) was identified during a study of naive and memory T cell subsets. This clonotype was observed at least ten times. Per the germline V gene, CDR1 is LNHNV and CDR2 is YYDKDF (reference sequence). The V end lost 0 bases, the J end lost 7 bases, and 16 bases lay between the germline ends. The CDR3 loop spans 17 amino acids. After the first PCR, alpha and beta chain libraries were processed separately. Two oligonucleotides, mixed equimolar, formed the beta constant-region primer covering TRBC1 and TRBC2. A 12-nucleotide UMI and the SP2 primer were added to the cDNA 3' end by oligonucleotide ligation. TCRdb called the UMI-ligation and nested PCR reads again in MiXCR, with one record for every CDR3 protein. This table has 81,000 or so distinct CDR3 sequences, roughly 7% appearing once.

This rearrangement joins TRBV15 to TRBJ1-6; D possibly corresponds to TRBD1 (6 bases). The clonotype originates from a human donor in good health. Specimen: central memory CD4+ T cells from blood. The CDR3 DNA follows: TGTGCCACCAGCAGAGATCTGCAGGGGATTGGCAATTCACCCCTCCACTTT. Protein sequence: CATSRDLQGIGNSPLHF.